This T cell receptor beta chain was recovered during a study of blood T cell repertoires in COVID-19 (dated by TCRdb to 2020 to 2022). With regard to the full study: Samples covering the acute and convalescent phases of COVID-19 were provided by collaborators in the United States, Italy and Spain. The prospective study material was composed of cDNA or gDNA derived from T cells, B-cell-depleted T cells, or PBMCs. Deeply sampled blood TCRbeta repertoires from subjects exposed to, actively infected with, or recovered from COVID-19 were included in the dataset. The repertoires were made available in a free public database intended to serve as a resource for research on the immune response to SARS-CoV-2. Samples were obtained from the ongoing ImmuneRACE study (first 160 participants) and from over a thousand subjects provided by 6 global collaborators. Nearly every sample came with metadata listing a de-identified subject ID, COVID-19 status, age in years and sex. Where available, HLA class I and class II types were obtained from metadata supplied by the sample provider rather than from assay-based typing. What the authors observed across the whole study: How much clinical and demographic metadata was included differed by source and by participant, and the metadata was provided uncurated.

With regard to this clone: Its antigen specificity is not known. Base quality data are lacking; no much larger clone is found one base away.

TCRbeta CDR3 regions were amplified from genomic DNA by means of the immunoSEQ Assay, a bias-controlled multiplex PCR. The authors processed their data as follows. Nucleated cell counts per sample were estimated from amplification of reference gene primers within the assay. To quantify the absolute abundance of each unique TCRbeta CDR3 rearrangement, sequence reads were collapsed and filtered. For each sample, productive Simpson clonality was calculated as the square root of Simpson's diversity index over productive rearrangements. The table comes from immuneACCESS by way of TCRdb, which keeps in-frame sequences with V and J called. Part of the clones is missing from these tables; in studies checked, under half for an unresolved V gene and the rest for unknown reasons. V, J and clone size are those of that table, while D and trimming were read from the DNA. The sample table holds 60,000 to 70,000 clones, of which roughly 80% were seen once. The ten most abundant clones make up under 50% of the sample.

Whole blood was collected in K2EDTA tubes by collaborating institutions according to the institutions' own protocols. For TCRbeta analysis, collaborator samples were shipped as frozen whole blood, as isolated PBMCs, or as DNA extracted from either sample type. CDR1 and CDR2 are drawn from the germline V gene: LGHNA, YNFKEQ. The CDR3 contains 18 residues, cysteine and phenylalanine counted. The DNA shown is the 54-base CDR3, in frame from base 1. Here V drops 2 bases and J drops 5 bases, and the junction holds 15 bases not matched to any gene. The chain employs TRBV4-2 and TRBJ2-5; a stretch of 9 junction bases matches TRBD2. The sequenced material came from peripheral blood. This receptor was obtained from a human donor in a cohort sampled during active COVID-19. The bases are TGTGCCAGCAGCCAACGAACCCCGGCGCGGGGGGGCCTCGAGACCCAGTACTTC. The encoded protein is CASSQRTPARGGLETQYF.